What follows are 6 T cell receptor beta chains derived from one specimen sequenced in a study of T cell responses to AZD1222 COVID-19 vaccine. Repertoires were generated with immunoSEQ multiplex PCR, while TCRdb's copy carries only in-frame clones and drops some. The sample yields tens of thousands of clones, about 84% seen once. Specimen: peripheral blood, collected on day 0 of AZD1222 vaccination. The receptors were sampled from an adult in good health.

This clone was detected once. J is TRBJ1-5 and V is TRBV6-1; tentatively, D is TRBD1 (6 bases). The CDR3 covers 13 residues. The ends were cut back, 3 bases at V and 6 bases at J, with 9 bases in the middle. Germline V CDR1 and CDR2: MNHNS, SASEGT. Here the CDR3 reads CASSDRGTQPQHF. CDR3 coding DNA: TGTGCCAGCAGTGACAGGGGCACTCAGCCCCAGCATTTT.

V is TRBV2 and J is TRBJ2-5, with a weak D call TRBD2 (6 bases). The CDR3 runs 15 residues. Germline CDR1 and CDR2: SNHLY and FYNNEI. Trimming removed 4 bases from V and 5 bases from J, with 17 bases in between. CDR3: CASSGSGRLGETQYF. CDR3 sequence (DNA): TGTGCCAGCAGTGGTAGCGGAAGGCTGGGGGAGACCCAGTACTTC.

The chain has TRBV20-1 and TRBJ2-7; 7 nucleotides match TRBD1. The CDR3 length is 13 residues. The J segment lost 0 bases and the V segment lost 3 bases, leaving 2 bases of the junction unmatched. The germline V gene has CDR1 DFQATT and CDR2 SNEGSKA (reference sequence). CDR3 sequence reads: CSASRDSSYEQYF. The CDR3 nucleotides read TGCAGTGCTAGTAGGGACAGCTCCTACGAGCAGTACTTC.

This clone appeared once. The chain carries TRBV5-1 and TRBJ2-2; the D gene is possibly TRBD1 (6 bases). V lost 6 bases and J lost 5, with 20 bases in between. Germline CDR1 is SGHRS and CDR2 is YFSETQ. CDR3 length: 16 amino acids. Here the CDR3 DNA reads TGCGCCAGCAACGTTGGGATCGCAGGGGTTACCGGGGAGCTGTTTTTT. Translating gives CASNVGIAGVTGELFF.

The CDR3 loop is CASSPGGGNTEAFF. As DNA, the CDR3 is TGTGCCAGCAGCCCGGGTGGGGGGAACACTGAAGCTTTCTTT. The V call is TRBV5-4, the J call TRBJ1-1, with D possibly being TRBD1 (5 bases). CDR1 is SGHNT, CDR2 YYREEE, per germline (reference sequence). CDR3 length: 14 amino acids. V was cut by 4 bases and J by 1 base, with 11 bases left in between.

The chain joins TRBV5-1 to TRBJ1-4; no definite D call. Germline CDR1 and CDR2: SGHRS and YFSETQ. V was shortened by 2 bases and J by 5 bases, with 7 bases between the two germline ends. The CDR3 extends over 13 amino acids. The CDR3 is CASSLRGNEKLFF. DNA for the CDR3: TGCGCCAGCAGCTTACGAGGAAATGAAAAACTGTTTTTT.